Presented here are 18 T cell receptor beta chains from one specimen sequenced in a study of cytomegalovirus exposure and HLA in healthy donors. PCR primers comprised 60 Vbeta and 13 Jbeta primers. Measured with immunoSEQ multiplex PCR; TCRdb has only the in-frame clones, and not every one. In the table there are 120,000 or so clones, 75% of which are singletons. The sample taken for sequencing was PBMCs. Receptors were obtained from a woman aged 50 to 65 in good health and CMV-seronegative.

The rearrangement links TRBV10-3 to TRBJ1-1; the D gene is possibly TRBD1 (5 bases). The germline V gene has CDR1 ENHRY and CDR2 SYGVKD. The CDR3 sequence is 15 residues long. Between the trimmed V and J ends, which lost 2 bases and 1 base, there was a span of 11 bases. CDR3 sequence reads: CAISEPAQGNTEAFF. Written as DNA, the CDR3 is TGTGCCATCAGTGAGCCCGCGCAGGGGAACACTGAAGCTTTCTTT.

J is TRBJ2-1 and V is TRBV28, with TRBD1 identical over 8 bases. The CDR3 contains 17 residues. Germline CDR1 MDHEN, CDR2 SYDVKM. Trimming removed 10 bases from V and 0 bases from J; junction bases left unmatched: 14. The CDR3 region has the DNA TGTGCCACAGGGGGCCTGGCCCGGACTGGCTCCTACAATGAGCAGTTCTTC. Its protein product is CATGGLARTGSYNEQFF.

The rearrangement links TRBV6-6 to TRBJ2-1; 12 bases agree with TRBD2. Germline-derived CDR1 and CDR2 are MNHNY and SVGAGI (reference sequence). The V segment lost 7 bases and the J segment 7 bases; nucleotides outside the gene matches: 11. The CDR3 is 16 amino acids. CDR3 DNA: TGTGCCAGCACCACAGAACTAGCGGGAGGAGGGAATGAGCAGTTCTTC. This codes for CASTTELAGGGNEQFF.

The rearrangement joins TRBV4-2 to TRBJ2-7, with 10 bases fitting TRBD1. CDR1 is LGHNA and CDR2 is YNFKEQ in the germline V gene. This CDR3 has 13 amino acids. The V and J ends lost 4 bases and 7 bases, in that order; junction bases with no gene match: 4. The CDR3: CASSRGTGDEQYF. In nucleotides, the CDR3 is TGTGCCAGCAGCCGCGGGACAGGGGATGAGCAGTACTTC.

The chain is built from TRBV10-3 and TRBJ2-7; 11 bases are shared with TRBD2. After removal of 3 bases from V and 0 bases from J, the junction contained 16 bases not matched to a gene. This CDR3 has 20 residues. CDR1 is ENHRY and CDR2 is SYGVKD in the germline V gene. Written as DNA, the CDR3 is TGTGCCATCAGTGACCCCACAAGGGGTAGCGGGAGGGATAGCTCCTACGAGCAGTACTTC. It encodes CAISDPTRGSGRDSSYEQYF.

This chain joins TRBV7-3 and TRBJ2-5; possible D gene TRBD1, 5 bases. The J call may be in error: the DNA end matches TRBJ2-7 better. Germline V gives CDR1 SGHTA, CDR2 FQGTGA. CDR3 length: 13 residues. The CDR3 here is CASSSGGANEQYF. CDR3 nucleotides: TGTGCCAGCAGCTCCGGTGGGGCAAACGAGCAGTACTTC.

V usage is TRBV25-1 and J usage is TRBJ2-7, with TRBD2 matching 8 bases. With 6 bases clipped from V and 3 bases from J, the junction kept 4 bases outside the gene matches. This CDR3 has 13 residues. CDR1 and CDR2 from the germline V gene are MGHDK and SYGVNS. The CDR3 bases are TGTGCCAGCAGCGGGGGGGGAAACTACGAGCAGTACTTC. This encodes CASSGGGNYEQYF.

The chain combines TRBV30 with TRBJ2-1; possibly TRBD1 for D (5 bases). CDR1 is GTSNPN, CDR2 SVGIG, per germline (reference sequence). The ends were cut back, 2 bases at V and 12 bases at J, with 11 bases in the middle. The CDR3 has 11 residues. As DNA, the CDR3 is TGTGCCTGGAGTAGGGGCTATGGGCAGTTCTTC. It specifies CAWSRGYGQFF.

This chain's CDR3 is CASSLSGGYSNQPQHF. The CDR3 region has the DNA TGTGCCAGCAGCTTATCTGGGGGCTATAGCAATCAGCCCCAGCATTTT. The chain combines TRBV13 with TRBJ1-5, with a weak D call TRBD1 (6 bases). This CDR3 comprises 16 residues. The germline CDR1 and CDR2 sequences are PRHDT and FYEKMQ (reference sequence). The V end lost 2 bases, the J end lost 0 bases, and 11 bases lay between the germline ends.

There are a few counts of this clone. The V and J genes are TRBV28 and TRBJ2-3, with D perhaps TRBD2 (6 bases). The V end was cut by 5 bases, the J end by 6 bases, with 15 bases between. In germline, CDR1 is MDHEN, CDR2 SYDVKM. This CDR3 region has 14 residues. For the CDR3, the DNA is TGTGCCAGCAGTCCGGGACTTCAGATGGATACGCAGTATTTT. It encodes CASSPGLQMDTQYF.

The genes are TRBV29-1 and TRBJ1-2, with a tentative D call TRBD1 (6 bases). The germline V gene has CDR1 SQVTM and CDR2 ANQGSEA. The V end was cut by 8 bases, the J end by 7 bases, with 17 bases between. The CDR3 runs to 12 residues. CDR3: CSSPGGVSGYTF. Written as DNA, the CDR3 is TGCAGCTCCCCGGGGGGCGTTTCTGGCTACACCTTC.

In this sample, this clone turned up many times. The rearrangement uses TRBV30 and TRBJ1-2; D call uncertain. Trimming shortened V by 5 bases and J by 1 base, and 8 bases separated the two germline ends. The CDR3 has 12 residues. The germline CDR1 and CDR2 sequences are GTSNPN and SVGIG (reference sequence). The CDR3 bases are TGTGCCTGGTCCCAGATTAACTATGGCTACACCTTC. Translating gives CAWSQINYGYTF.

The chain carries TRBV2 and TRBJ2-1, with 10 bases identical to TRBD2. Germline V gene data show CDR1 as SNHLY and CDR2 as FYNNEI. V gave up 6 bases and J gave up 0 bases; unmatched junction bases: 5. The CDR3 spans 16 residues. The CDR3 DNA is TGTGCCAGCAGAAGATCTAGCGGGAGCTCCTACAATGAGCAGTTCTTC. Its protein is CASRRSSGSSYNEQFF.

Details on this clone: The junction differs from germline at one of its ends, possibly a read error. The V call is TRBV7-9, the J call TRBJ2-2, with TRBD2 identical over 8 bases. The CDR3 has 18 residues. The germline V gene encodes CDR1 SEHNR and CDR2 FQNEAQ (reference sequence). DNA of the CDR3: TGTTCCAGCAGCTTAGGTAGGACTAGCCTACCGAACACCGGGGAGCTGTTTTTT. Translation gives CSSSLGRTSLPNTGELFF.

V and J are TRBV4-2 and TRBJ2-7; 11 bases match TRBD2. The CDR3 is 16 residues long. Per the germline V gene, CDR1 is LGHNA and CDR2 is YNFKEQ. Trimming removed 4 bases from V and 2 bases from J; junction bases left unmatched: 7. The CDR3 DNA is TGTGCCAGCAGCCGGGAGTTAGCGGGAGGGGCCTACGAGCAGTACTTC. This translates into CASSRELAGGAYEQYF.

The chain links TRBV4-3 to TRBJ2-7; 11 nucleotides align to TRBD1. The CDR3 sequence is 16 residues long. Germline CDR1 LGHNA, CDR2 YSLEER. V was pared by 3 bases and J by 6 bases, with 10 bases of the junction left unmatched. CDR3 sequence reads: CASSQESGTGGSEQYF. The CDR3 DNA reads TGCGCCAGCAGCCAGGAGTCCGGGACAGGGGGAAGCGAGCAGTACTTC.

The CDR3 region has the DNA TGCGCCAGCAGCCAAGATACGGGGAGGGATACGCAGTATTTT. It encodes CASSQDTGRDTQYF. The J gene is TRBJ2-3, the V gene TRBV4-1; the D gene is possibly TRBD2 (6 bases). The ends were cut back, 0 bases at V and 6 bases at J, with 10 bases in the middle. The CDR3 runs to 14 residues. Germline V gene data show CDR1 as MGHRA and CDR2 as YSYEKL.

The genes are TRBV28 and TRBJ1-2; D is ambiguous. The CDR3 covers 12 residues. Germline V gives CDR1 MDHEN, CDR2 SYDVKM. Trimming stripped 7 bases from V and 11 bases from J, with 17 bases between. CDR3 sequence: CASTASVRSYTF. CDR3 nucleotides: TGTGCCAGCACGGCTTCAGTGCGGAGTTACACCTTC.